A selection of T cell receptor beta chains follows, all from one sample in a study of OX40 agonist ivuxolimab in advanced cancers. Assay: immunoSEQ multiplex PCR; the TCRdb copy retains only in-frame clones and omits some. In the table there are about 46,000 clones, around 87% of which are singletons. The sequencing used CD4+ or CD8+ T cells sorted from blood, collected in a trial of the OX40 agonist ivuxolimab. The source of these receptors is an adult with an advanced solid tumor such as melanoma, head and neck, liver or kidney cancer. Each CDR3 is given with its conserved first and last residue. The order of the fields is CDR3 protein, CDR3 DNA, J gene, clone size, V gene, D gene. A D gene is named only where the DNA matches it firmly. The size of a clone is reported for some rows only, either as once, few or many, or as a class for expanded clones.

cdr3_aa: CASSLVRGTNYGYTF; cdr3_nt: TGTGCCAGCAGCTTAGTTCGGGGGACTAACTATGGCTACACCTTC; j_call: TRBJ1-2; clone_size: -; v_call: TRBV7-9; d_call: -
cdr3_aa: CAWSPPRNTGELFF; cdr3_nt: TGTGCCTGGAGTCCCCCAAGGAACACCGGGGAGCTGTTTTTT; j_call: TRBJ2-2; clone_size: -; v_call: TRBV30; d_call: -
cdr3_aa: CASSSTPGDQGPNEKLFF; cdr3_nt: TGTGCCAGCAGCTCCACACCGGGGGACCAGGGGCCAAATGAAAAACTGTTTTTT; j_call: TRBJ1-4; clone_size: few; v_call: TRBV9; d_call: -
cdr3_aa: CASSKPSGNTIYF; cdr3_nt: TGTGCCAGCTCAAAACCCTCTGGAAACACCATATATTTT; j_call: TRBJ1-3; clone_size: -; v_call: TRBV18; d_call: -
cdr3_aa: CSGGGGDNYGYTF; cdr3_nt: TGCAGCGGAGGGGGGGGAGATAACTATGGCTACACCTTC; j_call: TRBJ1-2; clone_size: -; v_call: TRBV29-1; d_call: -
cdr3_aa: CASSPGQGGSPLHF; cdr3_nt: TGTGCCAGCAGCCCGGGACAGGGTGGTTCACCCCTCCACTTT; j_call: TRBJ1-6; clone_size: -; v_call: TRBV5-6; d_call: TRBD1
cdr3_aa: CASSYSRWSSYNEQFF; cdr3_nt: TGTGCCAGCAGTTACTCTAGGTGGAGCTCCTACAATGAGCAGTTCTTC; j_call: TRBJ2-1; clone_size: -; v_call: TRBV6-6; d_call: -
cdr3_aa: CASSLGEGDEQYF; cdr3_nt: TGTGCTAGCAGCTTAGGTGAGGGGGACGAGCAGTACTTC; j_call: TRBJ2-7; clone_size: few; v_call: TRBV7-7; d_call: -
cdr3_aa: CASSQTGTAYGYTF; cdr3_nt: TGCGCCAGCAGCCAAACCGGGACAGCTTATGGCTACACCTTC; j_call: TRBJ1-2; clone_size: many; v_call: TRBV4-1; d_call: TRBD1
cdr3_aa: CASSPRDRDGQGAFF; cdr3_nt: TGCGCCAGCAGCCCCAGGGACAGGGATGGTCAGGGAGCTTTCTTT; j_call: TRBJ1-1; clone_size: -; v_call: TRBV4-1; d_call: TRBD1
cdr3_aa: CASSTPAGLIYEQYF; cdr3_nt: TGTGCCAGCAGTACCCCCGCGGGGCTGATCTACGAGCAGTACTTC; j_call: TRBJ2-7; clone_size: few; v_call: TRBV28; d_call: -
cdr3_aa: CASSDRSSGNQPQHF; cdr3_nt: TGCGCCAGCAGCGACAGGTCGTCGGGCAATCAGCCCCAGCATTTT; j_call: TRBJ1-5; clone_size: once; v_call: TRBV10-2; d_call: -
cdr3_aa: CASSLNTGELFF; cdr3_nt: TGTGCCAGCAGCTTAAACACCGGGGAGCTGTTTTTT; j_call: TRBJ2-2; clone_size: -; v_call: TRBV25-1; d_call: -
cdr3_aa: CASSEKRGSPSAEQFF; cdr3_nt: TGTGCCAGCAGTGAAAAGCGGGGGTCCCCCTCGGCTGAGCAGTTCTTC; j_call: TRBJ2-1; clone_size: -; v_call: TRBV6-1; d_call: TRBD2
cdr3_aa: CASSVDRGVYQPQHF; cdr3_nt: TGTGCCAGCAGTGTGGACAGGGGGGTTTATCAGCCCCAGCATTTT; j_call: TRBJ1-5; clone_size: -; v_call: TRBV2; d_call: TRBD1
cdr3_aa: CASSLGQANYGYTF; cdr3_nt: TGTGCCAGCAGTTTAGGTCAGGCGAACTATGGCTACACCTTC; j_call: TRBJ1-2; clone_size: -; v_call: TRBV27; d_call: -
cdr3_aa: CASSLRRDGTSAIYEQYF; cdr3_nt: TGTGCCAGCAGCTTACGGAGGGACGGGACTAGCGCTATCTACGAGCAGTACTTC; j_call: TRBJ2-7; clone_size: -; v_call: TRBV11-1; d_call: TRBD2
cdr3_aa: CASEGAPNYGYTF; cdr3_nt: TGTGCCAGCGAGGGGGCACCTAACTATGGCTACACCTTC; j_call: TRBJ1-2; clone_size: few; v_call: TRBV2; d_call: TRBD1
cdr3_aa: CASSQSYNREETQYF; cdr3_nt: TGTGCCAGCTCACAGTCATACAACAGGGAAGAGACCCAGTACTTC; j_call: TRBJ2-5; clone_size: -; v_call: TRBV5-4; d_call: -
cdr3_aa: CASSGGQAETQYF; cdr3_nt: TGTGCCAGCAGTGGAGGACAAGCAGAGACCCAGTACTTC; j_call: TRBJ2-5; clone_size: once; v_call: TRBV25-1; d_call: -
cdr3_aa: CAISESDNNEAFF; cdr3_nt: TGTGCCATCAGTGAGTCAGACAATAATGAAGCTTTCTTT; j_call: TRBJ1-1; clone_size: -; v_call: TRBV10-3; d_call: -
cdr3_aa: CASRVGWEAFF; cdr3_nt: TGTGCCAGCAGGGTTGGATGGGAAGCTTTCTTT; j_call: TRBJ1-1; clone_size: -; v_call: TRBV6-5; d_call: -
cdr3_aa: CASSGLRDRGGTAFF; cdr3_nt: TGTGCCAGCAGTGGTCTCCGGGACAGGGGGGGTACGGCTTTCTTT; j_call: TRBJ1-1; clone_size: -; v_call: TRBV6-1; d_call: TRBD1
cdr3_aa: CASSPSRGRDTEAFF; cdr3_nt: TGCGCCAGCAGCCCCTCCCGGGGACGGGACACTGAAGCTTTCTTT; j_call: TRBJ1-1; clone_size: -; v_call: TRBV4-1; d_call: -
cdr3_aa: CASSGGQYEQYF; cdr3_nt: TGCGCCAGCAGCGGGGGACAGTACGAGCAGTACTTC; j_call: TRBJ2-7; clone_size: once; v_call: TRBV10-2; d_call: -
cdr3_aa: CASTPYGQGMNTEAFF; cdr3_nt: TGTGCCAGCACTCCTTACGGACAGGGGATGAACACTGAAGCTTTCTTT; j_call: TRBJ1-1; clone_size: -; v_call: TRBV27; d_call: TRBD1
cdr3_aa: CASSSDRGREKLFF; cdr3_nt: TGTGCCAGCAGCTCGGACAGGGGACGTGAAAAACTGTTTTTT; j_call: TRBJ1-4; clone_size: -; v_call: TRBV13; d_call: TRBD1
cdr3_aa: CASSAGLARSSYNEQFF; cdr3_nt: TGTGCCAGCAGCGCCGGACTAGCGAGGAGCTCCTACAATGAGCAGTTCTTC; j_call: TRBJ2-1; clone_size: -; v_call: TRBV7-2; d_call: TRBD2
cdr3_aa: CASSPQGGEQYF; cdr3_nt: TGTGCCAGCTCCCCCCAGGGGGGCGAGCAGTACTTC; j_call: TRBJ2-7; clone_size: -; v_call: TRBV27; d_call: -
cdr3_aa: CASTPGAGGPYNEQFF; cdr3_nt: TGTGCCAGTACCCCCGGGGCGGGAGGGCCCTACAATGAGCAGTTCTTC; j_call: TRBJ2-1; clone_size: -; v_call: TRBV19; d_call: TRBD2
cdr3_aa: CASNYLSSGYNEQFF; cdr3_nt: TGTGCCAGCAACTACCTCTCCTCTGGGTACAATGAGCAGTTCTTC; j_call: TRBJ2-1; clone_size: -; v_call: TRBV5-6; d_call: -
cdr3_aa: CASRGGPDEQFF; cdr3_nt: TGCGCCAGCAGAGGGGGTCCCGATGAGCAGTTCTTC; j_call: TRBJ2-1; clone_size: -; v_call: TRBV5-1; d_call: -
cdr3_aa: CASSPTGLNQPQHF; cdr3_nt: TGTGCCAGCAGTCCAACAGGGCTCAATCAGCCCCAGCATTTT; j_call: TRBJ1-5; clone_size: -; v_call: TRBV27; d_call: -
cdr3_aa: CASSVSGGHYNEQFF; cdr3_nt: TGTGCCAGCAGCGTAAGCGGGGGCCATTACAATGAGCAGTTCTTC; j_call: TRBJ2-1; clone_size: -; v_call: TRBV9; d_call: TRBD2
cdr3_aa: CASSVGGGPYEQYF; cdr3_nt: TGTGCCAGCAGCGTAGGCGGGGGACCCTACGAGCAGTACTTC; j_call: TRBJ2-7; clone_size: once; v_call: TRBV9; d_call: TRBD2
cdr3_aa: CASSPTFIAGLYEQYF; cdr3_nt: TGTGCCAGTAGTCCTACCTTTATAGCGGGCCTCTACGAGCAGTACTTC; j_call: TRBJ2-7; clone_size: -; v_call: TRBV19; d_call: TRBD2
cdr3_aa: CASSLTSGGETDTQYF; cdr3_nt: TGTGCCAGCAGCTTGACTAGCGGGGGCGAGACAGATACGCAGTATTTT; j_call: TRBJ2-3; clone_size: -; v_call: TRBV7-6; d_call: TRBD2
cdr3_aa: CASSLNWGTEQFF; cdr3_nt: TGTGCCAGCAGCTTAAACTGGGGGACTGAGCAGTTCTTC; j_call: TRBJ2-1; clone_size: -; v_call: TRBV7-2; d_call: -
cdr3_aa: CASSPSGPSSYNEQFF; cdr3_nt: TGCGCCAGCAGCCCCTCCGGGCCTAGCTCCTACAATGAGCAGTTCTTC; j_call: TRBJ2-1; clone_size: -; v_call: TRBV5-1; d_call: -
cdr3_aa: CASSPKKDTQYF; cdr3_nt: TGTGCCAGTAGTCCTAAGAAGGATACGCAGTATTTT; j_call: TRBJ2-3; clone_size: once; v_call: TRBV19; d_call: -
cdr3_aa: CASSPEGRNQPQHF; cdr3_nt: TGTGCCAGCAGCCCCGAAGGCAGGAATCAGCCCCAGCATTTT; j_call: TRBJ1-5; clone_size: once; v_call: TRBV9; d_call: -
cdr3_aa: CASKQGGQPQHF; cdr3_nt: TGTGCCAGCAAACAGGGTGGACAGCCCCAGCATTTT; j_call: TRBJ1-5; clone_size: few; v_call: TRBV27; d_call: -
cdr3_aa: CASTFQSASPYEQYF; cdr3_nt: TGTGCCAGCACGTTTCAGAGCGCTTCTCCCTACGAGCAGTACTTC; j_call: TRBJ2-7; clone_size: once; v_call: TRBV28; d_call: -
cdr3_aa: CASSLGTSTDTQYF; cdr3_nt: TGTGCCAGCAGCTTAGGGACTAGCACAGATACGCAGTATTTT; j_call: TRBJ2-3; clone_size: once; v_call: TRBV7-2; d_call: -
cdr3_aa: CASSPATANYGYTF; cdr3_nt: TGTGCCAGCAGCCCAGCTACAGCCAACTATGGCTACACCTTC; j_call: TRBJ1-2; clone_size: -; v_call: TRBV6-6; d_call: -
cdr3_aa: CASSTPGLNSPLHF; cdr3_nt: TGTGCCAGCAGCACACCGGGACTGAATTCACCCCTCCACTTT; j_call: TRBJ1-6; clone_size: -; v_call: TRBV5-4; d_call: -
cdr3_aa: CASNRGGSRFEQYF; cdr3_nt: TGTGCCAGCAACCGAGGGGGTTCGCGCTTCGAGCAGTACTTC; j_call: TRBJ2-7; clone_size: -; v_call: TRBV7-9; d_call: -
cdr3_aa: CASSGASGDYEQYF; cdr3_nt: TGTGCCAGCAGTGGGGCAAGCGGGGACTACGAGCAGTACTTC; j_call: TRBJ2-7; clone_size: -; v_call: TRBV27; d_call: TRBD2
cdr3_aa: CSVIKWTSGISTDTQYF; cdr3_nt: TGCAGCGTTATTAAGTGGACTAGCGGAATTAGCACAGATACGCAGTATTTT; j_call: TRBJ2-3; clone_size: -; v_call: TRBV29-1; d_call: TRBD2
cdr3_aa: CASSARSLNTEAFF; cdr3_nt: TGTGCCAGCAGCGCCAGGTCCCTGAACACTGAAGCTTTCTTT; j_call: TRBJ1-1; clone_size: -; v_call: TRBV7-2; d_call: -
cdr3_aa: CASSPPPGRGGETQYF; cdr3_nt: TGTGCCAGCAGCCCTCCACCGGGCAGGGGGGGCGAGACCCAGTACTTC; j_call: TRBJ2-5; clone_size: -; v_call: TRBV21-1; d_call: -